Sequencing of this T cell receptor beta chain was carried out in a study of T cells after yellow fever vaccination (dated by TCRdb to between 2018 and 2021). In the study overall: The SMART-Seq v4 Ultra Low Input RNA kit was used to prepare libraries from fractions with low cell numbers. Bulk TCR alpha and beta repertoires were sequenced longitudinally to track T-cell clones before and after primary and booster YFV17D yellow fever vaccination. Two healthy male donors made up the cohort, one aged 18 to 29 years and the other aged 30 to 40 years. Bulk PBMC replicates and cell subsets were isolated from blood drawn at multiple timepoints before and after both primary and secondary immunization.

What the study reported, not specific to this receptor: A small fraction of clonotypes appeared in both the CD4 and CD8 compartments, likely as a result of convergent recombination. The secondary T-cell response was weaker than the primary response but faster, peaking on day 5 instead of day 15. FACS-sorted repertoires could contain abundant contaminating clonotypes from the bulk population, so computational filtering was required. The study included only a couple of donors, which limits how far the findings can be generalized. After the booster, most clones that had expanded after primary vaccination were detected again (around 96% of CD4 and around 88% of CD8), suggesting broad maintenance of memory.

There are 15 amino acids in the CDR3, from cysteine to phenylalanine inclusive. Only the CDR3 DNA stays, 45 bases, in frame from base 1. From V the trimming removes 1 base and from J it removes 1 base, while the gene matches leave 3 bases of the junction unaccounted for. Per the germline V gene, SGHTA is the CDR1 and FQGNSA is the CDR2. The instrument given in TCRdb is Illumina NovaSeq 6000. TCR cDNA was synthesized by 5'RACE template switching, through which a universal primer site and unique molecular identifiers were introduced. cDNA synthesis was primed from both the TCR alpha and TCR beta constant segments. Libraries were amplified in two PCR steps, with sample barcodes and sequencing adapters added in the second step. Sequencing of libraries was performed on Illumina HiSeq 2500 (2x100 bp) or NovaSeq (2x150 bp). Processing in the source paper ran as follows. MIGEC handled demultiplexing of reads and collapsing into UMI consensus sequences, while MiXCR performed V(D)J alignment. Vaccine-responding clonotypes were identified with edgeR using replicate PBMC samples, with FDR below 0.01 and a log2 fold change above 5 up to day 15 being required. Bulk clonotypes were assigned CD4 or CD8 identity according to which sequenced CD4 or CD8 repertoire held them at higher abundance. TCRdb applied fastp at Q25 and MiXCR to the public reads, then kept only in-frame beta chains. Entries that share a CDR3 protein sequence are merged under the most common genes and DNA. These V and J calls are TCRdb output, not the study's own analysis. Here the sample has some 350,000 distinct CDR3 sequences; about 4% occur a single time. Together, the top ten hold about 26% of the sample.

The intended sense of this specimen's treatment or condition label: live attenuated yellow fever vaccine strain. Two biological replicates of bulk PBMCs were collected at each blood-draw timepoint. PBMCs were isolated from peripheral blood using a standard Ficoll-Paque protocol. TriZol was used to extract RNA from bulk PBMCs, CD4 and CD8 fractions, and dextramer-positive and dextramer-negative fractions. This clonotype was seen ten or more times. What antigen it recognizes has not been identified. No much larger clonotype is one base removed from it; base qualities were not supplied. This receptor was identified in a man aged 18 to 29 who received the YFV17D yellow fever vaccine. The chain employs TRBV7-2 and TRBJ2-5; a stretch of 7 junction bases matches TRBD2. Sequencing was performed on PBMCs, taken 5 days after the yellow fever booster vaccination. The DNA sequence follows: TGTGCCAGCAGCTTAGTGTCTAGCGGCCAAGAGACCCAGTACTTC. The translation is CASSLVSSGQETQYF.